This TCR beta chain was identified during a study of OX40 agonist ivuxolimab in advanced cancers. Repertoires were generated with immunoSEQ multiplex PCR, while TCRdb's copy carries only in-frame clones and drops some. Of approximately 79,000 clones listed, 70% to 90% were seen once; the top ten hold 0.99%. CDR1 is LNHDA, CDR2 SQIVND, per germline (reference sequence). Germline trimming cut 6 bases from V and 8 bases from J; bases unmatched to any gene: 11. The CDR3 spans 15 residues. The starting material was CD4+ or CD8+ T cells sorted from blood, obtained in a trial of the OX40 agonist ivuxolimab. J is TRBJ2-2 and V is TRBV19; 8 bases are shared with TRBD1. The sequence was obtained from an adult with an advanced solid tumor such as melanoma, head and neck, liver or kidney cancer. CDR3 amino acids: CASSRSGQGEGELFF. The CDR3 DNA reads as TGTGCCAGTAGCAGGTCCGGACAGGGCGAAGGGGAGCTGTTTTTT.